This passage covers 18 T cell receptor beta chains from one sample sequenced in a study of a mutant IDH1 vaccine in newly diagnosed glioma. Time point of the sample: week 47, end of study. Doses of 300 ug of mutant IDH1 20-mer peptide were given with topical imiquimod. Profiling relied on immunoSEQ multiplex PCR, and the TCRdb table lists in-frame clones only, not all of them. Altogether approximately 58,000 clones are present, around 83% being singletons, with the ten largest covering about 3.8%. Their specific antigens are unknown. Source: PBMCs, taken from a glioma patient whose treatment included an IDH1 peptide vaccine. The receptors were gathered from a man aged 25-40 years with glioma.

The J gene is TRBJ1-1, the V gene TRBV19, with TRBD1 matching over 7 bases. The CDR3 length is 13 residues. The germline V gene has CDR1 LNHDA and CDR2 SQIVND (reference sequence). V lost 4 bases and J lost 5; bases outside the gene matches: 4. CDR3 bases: TGTGCCAGTAGTAGACAGGGAGGGACTGAAGCTTTCTTT. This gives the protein CASSRQGGTEAFF. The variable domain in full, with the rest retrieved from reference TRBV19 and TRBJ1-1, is DGGITQSPKYLFRKEGQNVTLSCEQNLNHDAMYWYRQDPGQGLRLIYYSQIVNDFQKGDIAEGYSVSREKKESFPLTVTSAQKNPTAFYLCASSRQGGTEAFFGQGTRLTVV.

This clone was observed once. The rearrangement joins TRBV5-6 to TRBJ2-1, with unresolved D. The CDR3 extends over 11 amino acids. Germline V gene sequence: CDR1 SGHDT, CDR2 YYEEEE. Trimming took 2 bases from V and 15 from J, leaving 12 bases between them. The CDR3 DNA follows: TGTGCCAGCAGCTTTTACACGGAGTGGTTCTTC. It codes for CASSFYTEWFF.

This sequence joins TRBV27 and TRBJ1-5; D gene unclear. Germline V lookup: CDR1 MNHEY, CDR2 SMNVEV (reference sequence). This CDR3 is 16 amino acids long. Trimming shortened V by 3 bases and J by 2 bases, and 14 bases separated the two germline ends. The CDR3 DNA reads TGTGCCAGCAGTTTGAGGGTTCCTATCGGCAATCAGCCCCAGCATTTT. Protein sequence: CASSLRVPIGNQPQHF.

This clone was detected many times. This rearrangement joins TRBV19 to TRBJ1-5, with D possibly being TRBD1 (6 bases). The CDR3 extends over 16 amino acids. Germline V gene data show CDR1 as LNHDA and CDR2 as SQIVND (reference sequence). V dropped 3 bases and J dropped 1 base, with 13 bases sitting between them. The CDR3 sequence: CASSIGGGRSNQPQHF. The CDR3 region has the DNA TGTGCCAGTAGTATCGGCGGGGGCAGGAGCAATCAGCCCCAGCATTTT.

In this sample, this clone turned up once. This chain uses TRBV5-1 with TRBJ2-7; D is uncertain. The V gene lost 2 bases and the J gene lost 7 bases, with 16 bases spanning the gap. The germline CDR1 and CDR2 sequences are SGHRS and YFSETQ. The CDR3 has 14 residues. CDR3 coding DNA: TGCGCCAGCAGCTTCCAAAACCGGGCCACGGAGCAGTACTTC. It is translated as CASSFQNRATEQYF. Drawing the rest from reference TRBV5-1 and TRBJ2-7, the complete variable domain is KAGVTQTPRYLIKTRGQQVTLSCSPISGHRSVSWYQQTPGQGLQFLFEYFSETQRNKGNFPGRFSGRQFSNSRSEMNVSTLELGDSALYLCASSFQNRATEQYFGPGTRLTVT.

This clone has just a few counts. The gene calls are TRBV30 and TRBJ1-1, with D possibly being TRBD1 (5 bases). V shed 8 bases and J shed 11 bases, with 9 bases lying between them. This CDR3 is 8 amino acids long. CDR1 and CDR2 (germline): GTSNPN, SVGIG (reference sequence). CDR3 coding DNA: TGTGCCGGTCGGGGGGCTTTCTTT. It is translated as CAGRGAFF.

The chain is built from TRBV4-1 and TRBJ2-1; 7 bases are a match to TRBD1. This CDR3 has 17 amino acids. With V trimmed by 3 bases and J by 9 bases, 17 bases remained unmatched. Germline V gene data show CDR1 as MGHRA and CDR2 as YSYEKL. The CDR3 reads CASSHATGDPRQGEQFF. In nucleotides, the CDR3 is TGCGCCAGCAGCCATGCAACAGGGGATCCTAGACAAGGTGAGCAGTTCTTC.

The CDR3 bases are TGTGCCAGCTCACCAGGGTATACTGAGCAGTTCTTC. It codes for CASSPGYTEQFF. The J gene is TRBJ2-1, the V gene TRBV18; no clear D gene. Trimming stripped 2 bases from V and 9 bases from J, with 8 bases between. CDR3 length: 12 residues. Germline V gene sequence: CDR1 KGHSH, CDR2 LQKENI.

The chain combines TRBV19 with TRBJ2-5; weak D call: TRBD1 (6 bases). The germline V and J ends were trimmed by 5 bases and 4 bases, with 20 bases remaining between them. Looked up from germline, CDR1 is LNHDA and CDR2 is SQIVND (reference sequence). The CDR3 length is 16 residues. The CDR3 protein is CASSVTGSSVVETQYF. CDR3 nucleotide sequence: TGTGCCAGTAGTGTAACAGGGAGTTCCGTTGTAGAGACCCAGTACTTC.

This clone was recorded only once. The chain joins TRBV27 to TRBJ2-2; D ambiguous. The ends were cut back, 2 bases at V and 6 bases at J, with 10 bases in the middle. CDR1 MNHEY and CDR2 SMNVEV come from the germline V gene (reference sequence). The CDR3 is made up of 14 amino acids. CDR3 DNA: TGTGCCAGCAGTTTAGAACTACCGGCCGGGGAGCTGTTTTTT. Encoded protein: CASSLELPAGELFF.

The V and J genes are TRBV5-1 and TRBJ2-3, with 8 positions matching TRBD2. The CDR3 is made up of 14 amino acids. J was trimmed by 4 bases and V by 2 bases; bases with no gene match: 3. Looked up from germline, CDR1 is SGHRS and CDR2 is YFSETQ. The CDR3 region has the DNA TGCGCCAGCAGCTTCACGGGGGGGCCAGATACGCAGTATTTT. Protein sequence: CASSFTGGPDTQYF.

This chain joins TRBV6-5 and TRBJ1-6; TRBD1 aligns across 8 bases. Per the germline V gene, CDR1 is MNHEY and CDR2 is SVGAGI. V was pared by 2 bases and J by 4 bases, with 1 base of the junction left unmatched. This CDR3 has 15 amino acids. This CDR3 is CASSYGTGYNSPLHF. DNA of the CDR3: TGTGCCAGCAGTTACGGGACAGGATATAATTCACCCCTCCACTTT.

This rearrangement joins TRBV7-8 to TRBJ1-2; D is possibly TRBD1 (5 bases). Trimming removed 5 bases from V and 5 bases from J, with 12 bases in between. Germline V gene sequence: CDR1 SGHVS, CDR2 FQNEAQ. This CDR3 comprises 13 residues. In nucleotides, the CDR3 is TGTGCCAGCAGCCTGGACACGTCGTATGGCTACACCTTC. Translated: CASSLDTSYGYTF.

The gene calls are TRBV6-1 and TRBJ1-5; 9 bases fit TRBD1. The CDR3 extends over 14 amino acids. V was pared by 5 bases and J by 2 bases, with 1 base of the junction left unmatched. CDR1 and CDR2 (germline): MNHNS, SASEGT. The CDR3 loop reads CASSWDRGNQPQHF. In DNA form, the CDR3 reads TGTGCCAGCAGTTGGGACAGGGGCAATCAGCCCCAGCATTTT.

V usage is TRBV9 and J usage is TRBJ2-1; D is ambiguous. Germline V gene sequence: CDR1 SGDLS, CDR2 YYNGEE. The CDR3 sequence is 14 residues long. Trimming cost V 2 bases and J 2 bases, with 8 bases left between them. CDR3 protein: CASSVSETYNEQFF. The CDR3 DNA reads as TGTGCCAGCAGCGTTTCCGAGACCTACAATGAGCAGTTCTTC.

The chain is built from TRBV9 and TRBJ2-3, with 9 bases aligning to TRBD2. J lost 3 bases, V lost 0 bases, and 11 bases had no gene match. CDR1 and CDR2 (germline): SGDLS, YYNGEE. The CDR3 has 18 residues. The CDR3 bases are TGTGCCAGCAGCGTAGTAGTAGCGGGGGACTTGGAAACAGATACGCAGTATTTT. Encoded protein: CASSVVVAGDLETDTQYF.

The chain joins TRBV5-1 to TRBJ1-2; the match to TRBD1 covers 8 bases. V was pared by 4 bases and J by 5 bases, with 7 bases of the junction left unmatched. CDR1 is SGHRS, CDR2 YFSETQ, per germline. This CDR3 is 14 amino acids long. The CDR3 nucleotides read TGCGCCAGCAGCGACCAGGGGGCGGGGTATGGCTACACCTTC. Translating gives CASSDQGAGYGYTF.

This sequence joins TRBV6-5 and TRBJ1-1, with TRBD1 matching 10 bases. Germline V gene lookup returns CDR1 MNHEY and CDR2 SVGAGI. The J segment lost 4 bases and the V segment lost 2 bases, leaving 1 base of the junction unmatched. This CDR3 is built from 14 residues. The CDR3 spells CASSYGTGATEAFF. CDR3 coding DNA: TGTGCCAGCAGTTACGGGACAGGGGCCACTGAAGCTTTCTTT.